The T cell receptor beta chain described here comes from a study of beta chain features in type 1 diabetes. Whole-study findings and limits: Shorter TCRB CDR3s, moderately but significantly so, marked every one of the four CD4+ subsets in Type 1 diabetes patients.

Germline-derived CDR1 and CDR2 are SEHNR and FQNEAQ (reference sequence). The CDR3 sequence is 12 residues long. V shed 2 bases and J shed 6 bases, with 6 bases lying between them. cDNA synthesis used the whole RNA isolate, giving expressed TCRB sequences. Repertoires were generated with immunoSEQ multiplex PCR, while TCRdb's copy carries only in-frame clones and drops some. The profile shows around 240,000 clones, 15% to 20% of them singletons. Comment on this clone: Its antigen is unknown.

The chain has TRBV7-9 and TRBJ2-3; maybe TRBD1 (5 bases). The sample taken for sequencing was naive CD4+ T cells from blood. The sequence was obtained from a man aged 25 to 45 with type 1 diabetes. CDR3 nucleotide sequence: TGTGCCAGCAGCTTACAGGGTGATACGCAGTATTTT. Its translation: CASSLQGDTQYF.